This TCR beta chain comes out of a study of chemoradiotherapy in HPV16-positive cancers. As for the study in general: Functional T-cell assays on two HPV16-positive patients' cells defined candidate HPV-specific clones and common TCR motifs. Study-level points and caveats: Candidate HPV-specific clones and E7-related TCR motifs grew in tumor during treatment.

The CDR3 totals 14 residues. Germline-derived CDR1 and CDR2 are WNHNN and SYGVQD (reference sequence). The V end lost 6 bases, the J end lost 0 bases, and 8 bases lay between the germline ends. TCRdb's copy holds only in-frame clones and misses some; the assay was immunoSEQ multiplex PCR. The table shows 9,500 to 15,000 clones, with 86% occurring only once. A word on this clone: The antigen remains undetermined.

This rearrangement joins TRBV10-1 to TRBJ2-2, with unresolved D. Sequencing was performed on blood, taken from a patient who underwent chemoradiotherapy. This sequence originates from a human donor with HPV-associated anogenital cancer. Here the CDR3 reads CASSPGPNTGELFF. CDR3 DNA: TGCGCCAGCAGCCCGGGTCCGAACACCGGGGAGCTGTTTTTT.